The following is a T cell receptor beta chain sequence with its context. The sample is drawn from a study of T cell responses to AZD1222 COVID-19 vaccine. Only in-frame clones appear in the TCRdb table, and some are missing; sequencing was by immunoSEQ multiplex PCR. The data show approximately 110,000 clones, with approximately 84% seen just once and 7.7% held by the top ten. The TCR comes from an adult in good health. This sample comprised peripheral blood, obtained on day 0 of AZD1222 vaccination.

CDR3 loop: CASSEYSAGMTYEQYF. DNA for the CDR3: TGTGCCAGCAGTGAATACTCAGCGGGCATGACCTACGAGCAGTACTTC. J is TRBJ2-7 and V is TRBV25-1, with a tentative D call TRBD2 (6 bases). The CDR3 spans 16 residues. The germline CDR1 and CDR2 sequences are MGHDK and SYGVNS. V lost 0 bases, J lost 2 bases, and 14 bases lay in between.